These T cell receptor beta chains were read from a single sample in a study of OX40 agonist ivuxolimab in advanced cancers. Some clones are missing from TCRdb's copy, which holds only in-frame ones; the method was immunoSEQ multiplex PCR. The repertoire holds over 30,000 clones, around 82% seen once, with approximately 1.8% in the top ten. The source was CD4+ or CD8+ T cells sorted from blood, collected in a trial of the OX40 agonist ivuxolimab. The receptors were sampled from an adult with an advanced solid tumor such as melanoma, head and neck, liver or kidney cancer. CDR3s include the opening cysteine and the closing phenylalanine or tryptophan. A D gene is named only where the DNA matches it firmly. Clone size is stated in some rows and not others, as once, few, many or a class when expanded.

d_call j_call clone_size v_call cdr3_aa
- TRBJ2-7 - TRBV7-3 CASSLSPSDEQYF
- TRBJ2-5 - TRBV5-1 CASSRNFRETQYF
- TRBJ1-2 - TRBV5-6 CASSGQMTAPSTF
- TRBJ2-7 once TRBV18 CASSPPVVSPGEQYF
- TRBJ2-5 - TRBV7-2 CASTTDGTRETQYF
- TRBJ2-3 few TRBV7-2 CASSHALDTQYF
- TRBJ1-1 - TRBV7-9 CASSQGLLNTEAFF
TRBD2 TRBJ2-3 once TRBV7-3 CASSPRSGGARDTQYF
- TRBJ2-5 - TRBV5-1 CASRDPQETQYF
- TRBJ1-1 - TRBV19 CASTAPPRGGEAFF